The next 28 T cell receptor beta chains were all read from a single sample in a study of tumor-infiltrating lymphocytes in primary liver carcinoma. Making TCR beta cDNA involved around 510 ng total RNA and a constant-region primer. ARM-PCR, slightly modified, supplied the TCR beta libraries through three nested multiplex PCR rounds. A C-beta reverse primer and TRBV1-TRBV30 forward primers served in each of the first two PCR rounds, at about 10 cycles apiece. TCRdb analysed the multiplex PCR reads with MiXCR anew, one entry per CDR3 protein. The sample gives fewer than 80,000 distinct CDR3 sequences, 69% of which show up once; more than 25% is in the top ten. Starting material for RNA and DNA co-extraction consisted of roughly 20-34 mg of unsorted bulk tissue. Specimen: tumor-adjacent normal liver tissue. Receptors originate from a man aged 35 to 55 with primary liver carcinoma and hepatitis B virus infection.

Concerning this clonotype: This sequence may be a read error, since a much larger clone differs from it by one base. J is TRBJ2-7 and V is TRBV29-1, with a possible D match to TRBD2 (5 bases). The CDR3 is 13 residues long. In germline, CDR1 is SQVTM, CDR2 ANQGSEA. Trimming shortened V by 4 bases and J by 5 bases, and 15 bases separated the two germline ends. CDR3 sequence: CSVAPRGLHEQYF. The CDR3 coding sequence is TGCAGCGTTGCCCCGAGAGGGCTCCACGAGCAGTACTTC.

The V gene is TRBV6-1, the J gene TRBJ2-5; 9 bases fit TRBD1. This CDR3 has 13 residues. The V gene's germline CDR1 is MNHNS and CDR2 SASEGT. The junction had 6 bases not matched to a gene; V was cut back by 8 bases and J by 5 bases. The CDR3 here is CASGNRGRETQYF. CDR3 nucleotides: TGTGCCAGCGGTAACAGGGGGCGTGAGACCCAGTACTTC.

Turning to this clonotype: Its ends do not fully match the called genes, so a read error is possible. The J gene is TRBJ2-7, the V gene TRBV11-2, with a possible D match to TRBD2 (6 bases). CDR3 length equals 13 residues. Germline CDR1 SGHAT, CDR2 FQNNGV. The chain's CDR3 is CVSGLGGASEQYF. CDR3 in DNA: TGTGTCAGCGGCTTAGGAGGGGCTAGCGAGCAGTACTTC.

As concerns this clonotype: One junction end disagrees with the germline gene, perhaps due to a read error. V usage is TRBV9 and J usage is TRBJ2-1, with 7 positions matching TRBD2. Germline loops: CDR1 SGDLS, CDR2 YYNGEE. This CDR3 has 17 amino acids. In DNA, the CDR3 is TGTGCCAACAGCGTAGGTAGACTAGCAGGAGGAGTATATGAGCAGTTCTTC. Residues: CANSVGRLAGGVYEQFF. Filled out from reference TRBV9 and TRBJ2-1, the complete variable domain reads DSGVTQTPKHLITATGQRVTLRCSPRSGDLSVYWYQQSLDQGLQFLIQYYNGEERAKGNILERFSAQQFPDLHSELNLSSLELGDSALYFCANSVGRLAGGVYEQFFGPGTRLTVL.

This clonotype was detected only once. At one end, the junction sequence differs from germline, possibly due to a read error. The rearrangement links TRBV5-4 to TRBJ2-1; maybe TRBD2 (5 bases). The CDR3 extends over 12 amino acids. Germline CDR1 and CDR2: SGHNT and YYREEE (reference sequence). CDR3 protein: CSSIKEDQEQFF. As DNA, the CDR3 is TGTTCCAGCATCAAGGAGGACCAGGAGCAGTTCTTC.

Concerning this clonotype itself: This clone may be a read error of a much larger clone one base away. This rearrangement joins TRBV28 to TRBJ1-2; D gene uncertain. CDR3 length: 11 amino acids. In germline, CDR1 is MDHEN, CDR2 SYDVKM. V gave up 10 bases and J gave up 9 bases, with 15 bases separating them. This chain's CDR3 is CATKGSDSYTF. DNA of the CDR3: TGTGCCACGAAAGGGAGTGATAGCTACACCTTC.

In regard to this clonotype: Compared with germline, one end of the junction differs, possibly owing to a read error. The rearrangement links TRBV29-1 to TRBJ2-2, with D perhaps matching TRBD2 (7 bases). Germline assignment: CDR1 SQVTM and CDR2 ANQGSEA. The CDR3 length is 14 residues. CDR3 in DNA: TGCAGCGTTGAGGGGGGGGCGAAGACCGGGGAGCTGTTTTTT. Encoded protein: CSVEGGAKTGELFF.

CDR3 loop: CASSQPRTDYTDTQYF. Written as DNA, the CDR3 is TGTGCCAGCAGCCAACCGCGGACAGATTACACAGATACGCAGTATTTT. This chain connects TRBV4-2 to TRBJ2-3; a weak D match, TRBD1 (6 bases). CDR1 and CDR2 (germline): LGHNA, YNFKEQ. CDR3 length equals 16 residues. Trimming took 2 bases from V and 2 from J, leaving 14 bases between them.

Worth noting for this clonotype: This clone may be a read error of a much larger clone one base away. The chain joins TRBV28 to TRBJ1-2; D gene uncertain. There are 11 residues in the CDR3. The germline CDR1 and CDR2 sequences are MDHEN and SYDVKM. CDR3 nucleotides: TGTGTCATCCCCCACGGGGATGGCTACACCTTC. Protein sequence: CVIPHGDGYTF.

The table lists this clonotype with a count of one. The chain couples TRBV7-8 to TRBJ2-1, with D tentatively TRBD2 (5 bases). CDR3 size: 18 residues. Looked up from germline, CDR1 is SGHVS and CDR2 is FQNEAQ. Trimming cost V 8 bases and J 0 bases, with 23 bases left between them. The CDR3 DNA sequence: TGTGCCAGCTGCCCACTTGGAGGCTCAACGGTCTCCTACAATGAGCAGTTCTTC. Protein: CASCPLGGSTVSYNEQFF.

Comment on this clonotype: At one end, the junction sequence differs from germline, possibly due to a read error. This rearrangement joins TRBV6-2 or TRBV6-3 to TRBJ2-1; 8 bases map to TRBD2. This CDR3 region has 15 residues. In germline, CDR1 is MNHEY, CDR2 SVGEGT. CDR3 protein: CVSSRRLLAANEQFF. CDR3 nucleotide sequence: TGTGTCAGCAGTCGACGACTACTAGCGGCCAATGAGCAGTTCTTC.

Turning to this clonotype: This is likely a read error, given that the CDR3 carries no conserved phenylalanine or tryptophan at its end. The chain links TRBV5-4 to TRBJ1-6; weak D call: TRBD1 (6 bases). The CDR3 has 14 amino acids. The V gene's germline CDR1 is SGHNT and CDR2 YYREEE (reference sequence). V was trimmed by 1 base and J by 8 bases, leaving 10 bases between them. CDR3 sequence: CASSLSGGYSPLHI. The CDR3 DNA reads TGTGCCAGCAGCTTGTCCGGGGGCTATTCACCCCTCCACATT.

The rearrangement uses TRBV4-1 and TRBJ2-5, with D uncertain. The CDR3 is 17 amino acids. Germline CDR1 MGHRA, CDR2 YSYEKL. V dropped 0 bases and J dropped 7 bases, with 21 bases sitting between them. The CDR3, as DNA: TGCGCCAGCAGCCAAGATAGCCGAAATTACCCTCTAGGGACCCAGTACTTC. It yields the protein CASSQDSRNYPLGTQYF.

This clonotype was seen repeatedly, ten times or more. The V and J genes are TRBV5-1 and TRBJ2-4, with D possibly TRBD2 on 7 matching bases. The CDR3 has 15 amino acids. CDR1 is SGHRS, CDR2 YFSETQ, per germline. Trimming removed 2 bases from V and 0 bases from J, with 9 bases in between. CDR3 sequence (DNA): TGCGCCAGCAGCTTCGGGGGGCTAGCCAAAAACATTCAGTACTTC. It translates to CASSFGGLAKNIQYF.

The chain carries TRBV5-4 and TRBJ2-4, with 10 bases aligning to TRBD1. The CDR3 has 18 residues. Germline CDR1 is SGHNT and CDR2 is YYREEE (reference sequence). Trimming cost V 1 base and J 0 bases; bases outside gene matches: 7. The CDR3 spells CASSLRGQGRGAKNIQYF. Here the CDR3 DNA reads TGTGCCAGCAGCTTGAGGGGACAGGGGAGGGGAGCCAAAAACATTCAGTACTTC.

In regard to this clonotype: At one end, the junction sequence differs from germline, possibly due to a read error. The V gene is TRBV2, the J gene TRBJ1-1; 7 positions match TRBD1. This CDR3 has 14 amino acids. Germline V gene sequence: CDR1 SNHLY, CDR2 FYNNEI. In nucleotides, the CDR3 is TGTGCCAGCAGGGAAGGGGGCGCGGACACTGAAGCTTTCTTT. This gives the protein CASREGGADTEAFF.

A remark on this clonotype: At one of its ends the junction is not consistent with the germline gene, which may arise from a read error. The gene calls are TRBV6-5 and TRBJ2-3; TRBD1 might be the D (6 bases). This CDR3 is 15 amino acids long. The V gene's germline CDR1 is MNHEY and CDR2 SVGAGI. CDR3: CASSYSRDMVDSQYF. The CDR3 DNA reads as TGTGCCAGCAGTTACTCCCGGGACATGGTAGATTCGCAGTATTTT.

Remarks on this clonotype: At one end the junction does not follow the germline gene, possibly because of a read error. V gene TRBV10-2 combines with J gene TRBJ2-3; D possibly matches TRBD1 or TRBD2 (5 bases each). CDR3 length: 14 amino acids. Germline CDR1 and CDR2: WSHSY and SAAADI. The CDR3 coding sequence is TGTGCCAGCAGGGACCTGAAGGGCTCAGATACGCAGTATTTT. As protein: CASRDLKGSDTQYF.

In the case of this clonotype: No conserved phenylalanine or tryptophan is present at the end of the CDR3, so a read error is the likely explanation. V gene TRBV29-1 combines with J gene TRBJ2-2, with TRBD2 matching 9 bases. The CDR3 has 15 residues. Germline loops: CDR1 SQVTM, CDR2 ANQGSEA. CDR3 residues: CSVGTSAVNIGELFY. DNA for the CDR3: TGCAGCGTTGGGACTAGCGCAGTGAACATCGGGGAGCTGTTTTAT.

Concerning this clonotype itself: A read error may produce the germline difference seen at one junction end. The V call is TRBV11-2, the J call TRBJ2-7; D unclear. CDR3 length: 14 residues. Germline lookup yields CDR1 SGHAT and CDR2 FQNNGV. The CDR3 nucleotides are TGTGCTAGCAGCTTAGTACTCCTCTGCTACGAGCAGTACTTC. It codes for CASSLVLLCYEQYF.

Concerning this clonotype itself: This may arise from a read error, as a much more abundant clone is one base away. The CDR3 end shows no conserved phenylalanine or tryptophan, and so a read error is likely. The chain joins TRBV30 to TRBJ2-1, with unresolved D. The V end was cut by 4 bases, the J end by 8 bases, with 9 bases between. This CDR3 has 11 amino acids. The germline V gene has CDR1 GTSNPN and CDR2 SVGIG (reference sequence). This chain's CDR3 is CAWTIGYEQFL. CDR3 bases: TGTGCCTGGACCATAGGGTATGAGCAGTTCCTC.

To note about this clonotype: The germline gene is not matched at one end of the junction; a read error may be the cause. The V call is TRBV11-2, the J call TRBJ2-7; D is perhaps TRBD1 or TRBD2 (5 bases each). CDR1 is SGHAT, CDR2 FQNNGV, per germline. CDR3 length: 13 residues. DNA of the CDR3: TGTGTCAGCAGCCTCAGAGGGGCTAGCGAGCAGTACTTC. As protein: CVSSLRGASEQYF.

Notes on this clonotype: A read error may produce the germline difference seen at one junction end. This rearrangement joins TRBV28 to TRBJ2-7, with D perhaps TRBD1 or TRBD2 (5 bases each). The CDR3 contains 15 residues. Germline V lookup: CDR1 MDHEN, CDR2 SYDVKM. In DNA, the CDR3 is TGTGCCAGCAGTAGGGGACGGCAGGATCCCTATGAGCAGTACTTC. Encoded protein: CASSRGRQDPYEQYF.

The V and J genes are TRBV6-5 and TRBJ2-7; TRBD2 matches at 8 bases. CDR1 and CDR2 (germline): MNHEY, SVGAGI. V shed 3 bases and J 2 bases; nucleotides not matched to a gene: 6. The CDR3 is made up of 15 amino acids. Here the CDR3 reads CASSYGTSRTYEQYF. The CDR3 nucleotides are TGTGCCAGCAGTTATGGGACTAGTAGAACCTACGAGCAGTACTTC.

Many counts were recorded for this clonotype. CDR3: CASSLGGTETQYF. The CDR3 DNA follows: TGCGCCAGCAGCTTAGGGGGGACGGAGACCCAGTACTTC. The rearrangement links TRBV5-1 to TRBJ2-5, with D perhaps assigned TRBD1 or TRBD2 (6 bases each). V gave up 2 bases and J gave up 5 bases, with 10 bases separating them. Germline V CDR1 and CDR2: SGHRS, YFSETQ. The length of the CDR3 is 13 residues.

This clonotype showed up just once. Just one base apart from a much larger clone, this may be a read error. The chain carries TRBV28 and TRBJ2-7, with 7 bases fitting TRBD1. This CDR3 contains 16 residues. The germline gives CDR1 MDHEN, CDR2 SYDVKM. J was trimmed by 2 bases and V by 3 bases; bases with no gene match: 10. Here the CDR3 reads CASSLSPRQGPYEQYF. The CDR3 DNA follows: TGTGCCAGCAGTTTGTCTCCGAGACAGGGCCCCTACGAGCAGTACTTC.

This clonotype occurred many times. The chain combines TRBV24-1 with TRBJ1-2; D gene uncertain. The germline V and J ends were trimmed by 3 bases and 2 bases, with 6 bases remaining between them. The CDR3 loop spans 13 amino acids. The germline gives CDR1 KGHDR, CDR2 SFDVKD. For the CDR3, the DNA is TGTGCCACCAGTGATCCTAGAAACTATGGCTACACCTTC. Amino acids: CATSDPRNYGYTF.

This chain uses TRBV6-2 or TRBV6-3 with TRBJ2-1; 10 bases are a match to TRBD2. The CDR3 loop spans 14 amino acids. V was clipped by 2 bases and J by 8 bases; unmatched bases: 3. The germline V gene has CDR1 MNHEY and CDR2 SVGEGT. The CDR3 coding sequence is TGTGCCAGCAGTTACCGGACTAGCGGAGATGAGCAGTTCTTC. This codes for CASSYRTSGDEQFF.